This T cell receptor (beta chain) originates from a study of CD8 T cells in ankylosing spondylitis. Findings of the study overall: Several highly homologous variants formed a TCR beta motif that appeared characteristic of ankylosing spondylitis blood. With a CD8+ phenotype, disease-linked clones were relatively rare in peripheral blood. Clones tied to disease were said to be significantly enriched in matched ankylosing spondylitis synovial fluid. In reactive arthritis synovial fluid and blood, some motif variants had been reported before.

This CDR3 has 18 residues. Trimming cost V 0 bases and J 3 bases; bases outside gene matches: 11. CDR1 and CDR2 (germline): DFQATT, SNEGSKA (reference sequence). This clonotype was counted a few times. The antigen remains undetermined. Quantitative 5'-RACE with molecular barcodes produced the TCR beta libraries. TCRdb used MiXCR to reprocess the 5' RACE reads, holding one entry per CDR3 protein. There are more than 600,000 distinct CDR3 sequences in the sample; roughly 19% occur only once, and over 15% lies in the top ten. The chain has TRBV20-1 and TRBJ2-5, with 12 nucleotides matching TRBD2. Sequenced: blood, either unsorted or a sorted T cell fraction (not recorded which). This receptor was obtained from a male donor with ankylosing spondylitis. CDR3 amino acids: CSARDLLLAGGPKETQYF. The CDR3 region has the DNA TGCAGTGCTAGAGATCTTCTTCTAGCGGGGGGGCCCAAAGAGACCCAGTACTTC.